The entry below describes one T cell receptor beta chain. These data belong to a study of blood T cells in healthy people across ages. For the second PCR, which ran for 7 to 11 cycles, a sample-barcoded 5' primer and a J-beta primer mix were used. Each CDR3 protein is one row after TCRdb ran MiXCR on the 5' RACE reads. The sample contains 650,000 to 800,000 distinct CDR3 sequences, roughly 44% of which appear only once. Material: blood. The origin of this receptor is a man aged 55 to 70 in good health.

This chain's CDR3 is CSASPAPVPTF. CDR3 sequence (DNA): TGCAGTGCTAGCCCGGCCCCAGTGCCCACCTTC. V gene TRBV20-1 combines with J gene TRBJ1-2; D gene unclear. Between the trimmed V and J ends, which lost 3 bases and 13 bases, there was a span of 15 bases. The CDR3 contains 11 residues. Germline CDR1 reads DFQATT; CDR2 reads SNEGSKA (reference sequence).